This T cell receptor beta chain was sequenced during a study of cytomegalovirus exposure and HLA in healthy donors. Primers included in the PCR were 60 Vbeta and 13 Jbeta primers. Profiling relied on immunoSEQ multiplex PCR, and the TCRdb table lists in-frame clones only, not all of them. The sample includes about 82,000 clones, approximately 74% of them seen just once. For this clone: Its antigen is not known.

Study-level points and caveats: In a later analysis, DRB1 alleles had the most associated TCRs; HLA-C alleles the fewest. Cytomegalovirus association was listed for around 170 TCR beta chains. Presence/absence analysis assumed near-uniform sequencing depth across donors. For most TCR sequences rarity was the rule, although some public TCRs occurred in many donors.

This CDR3 is built from 12 residues. The V end lost 5 bases, the J end lost 2 bases, and 6 bases lay between the germline ends. Germline CDR1 and CDR2: MNHNY and SVGAGI (reference sequence). This TCR was sampled from a woman between 45 and 60 years old in good health and CMV-seropositive. The chain is built from TRBV6-6 and TRBJ1-1, with D uncertain. Material for sequencing was PBMCs. The CDR3 region is CASSTYNTEAFF. The CDR3 DNA is TGTGCCAGCAGTACATACAACACTGAAGCTTTCTTT.